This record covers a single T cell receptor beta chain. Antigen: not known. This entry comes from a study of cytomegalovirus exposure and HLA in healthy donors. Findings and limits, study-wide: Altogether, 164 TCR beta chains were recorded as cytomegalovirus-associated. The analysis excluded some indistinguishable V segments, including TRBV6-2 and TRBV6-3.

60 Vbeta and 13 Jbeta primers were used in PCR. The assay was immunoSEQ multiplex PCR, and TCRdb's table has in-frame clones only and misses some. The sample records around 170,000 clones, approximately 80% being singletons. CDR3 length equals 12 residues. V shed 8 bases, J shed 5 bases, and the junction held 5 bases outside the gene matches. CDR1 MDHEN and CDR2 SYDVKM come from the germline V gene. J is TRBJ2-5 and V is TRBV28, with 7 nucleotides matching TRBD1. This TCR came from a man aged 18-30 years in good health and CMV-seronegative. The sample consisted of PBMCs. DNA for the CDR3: TGTGCCAGCCTACAGGGGCGGGAGACCCAGTACTTC. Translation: CASLQGRETQYF. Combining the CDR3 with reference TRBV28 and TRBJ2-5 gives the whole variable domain DVKVTQSSRYLVKRTGEKVFLECVQDMDHENMFWYRQDPGLGLRLIYFSYDVKMKEKGDIPEGYSVSREKKERFSLILESASTNQTSMYLCASLQGRETQYFGPGTRLLVL.